A single T cell receptor beta chain is shown here with its context. Its antigen is not identified. Selected positively for CCR7 and CD45RO-negative, naive CD8 cells excluded terminally differentiated effector memory CD45RA+ cells. CDR1 SEHNR and CDR2 FQNEAQ come from the germline V gene (reference sequence). CDR3 length: 15 residues. V shed 0 bases and J shed 2 bases, with 9 bases lying between them. Deep was the level used in running the assay. Some 30,000 T cell genomes (approximately 0.2 ug DNA) went into each sorted-subset replicate. Method: immunoSEQ multiplex PCR; TCRdb's copy keeps in-frame clones and lacks some. The table shows hundreds of thousands of clones, with about 95% occurring only once. This sample was included in a study of shared clonotypes between healthy human individuals. Overall study: Donors, aged 18 to 49, were a couple of women and a few men.

Regarding the study as a whole: Represented genetic and exposure-history diversity was restricted by having few donors.

The J gene is TRBJ2-3, the V gene TRBV7-9; no clear D gene. The source is a woman in her 30s in good health. The specimen was naive CD8+ T cells sorted from blood. This CDR3 is CASSLASENTDTQYF. The CDR3 nucleotides read TGTGCCAGCAGCTTAGCCTCCGAGAACACAGATACGCAGTATTTT.